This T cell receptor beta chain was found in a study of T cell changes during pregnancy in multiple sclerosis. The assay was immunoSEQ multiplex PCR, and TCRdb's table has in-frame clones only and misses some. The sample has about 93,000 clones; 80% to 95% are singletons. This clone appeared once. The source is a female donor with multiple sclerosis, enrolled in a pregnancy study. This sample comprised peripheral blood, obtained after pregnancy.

CDR3 in DNA: TGTGCCAGCAGCTTGCGGGGGTACAATGAGCAGTTCTTC. Translation: CASSLRGYNEQFF. The chain combines TRBV5-8 with TRBJ2-1; a weak D match, TRBD2 (6 bases). Looked up from germline, CDR1 is SGHTS and CDR2 is YDEGEE. The V gene lost 1 base and the J gene lost 4 bases, with 6 bases spanning the gap. The length of the CDR3 is 13 residues. Filled out from reference TRBV5-8 and TRBJ2-1, the complete variable domain reads EAGVTQSPTHLIKTRGQQATLRCSPISGHTSVYWYQQALGLGLQFLLWYDEGEERNRGNFPPRFSGRQFPNYSSELNVNALELEDSALYLCASSLRGYNEQFFGPGTRLTVL.